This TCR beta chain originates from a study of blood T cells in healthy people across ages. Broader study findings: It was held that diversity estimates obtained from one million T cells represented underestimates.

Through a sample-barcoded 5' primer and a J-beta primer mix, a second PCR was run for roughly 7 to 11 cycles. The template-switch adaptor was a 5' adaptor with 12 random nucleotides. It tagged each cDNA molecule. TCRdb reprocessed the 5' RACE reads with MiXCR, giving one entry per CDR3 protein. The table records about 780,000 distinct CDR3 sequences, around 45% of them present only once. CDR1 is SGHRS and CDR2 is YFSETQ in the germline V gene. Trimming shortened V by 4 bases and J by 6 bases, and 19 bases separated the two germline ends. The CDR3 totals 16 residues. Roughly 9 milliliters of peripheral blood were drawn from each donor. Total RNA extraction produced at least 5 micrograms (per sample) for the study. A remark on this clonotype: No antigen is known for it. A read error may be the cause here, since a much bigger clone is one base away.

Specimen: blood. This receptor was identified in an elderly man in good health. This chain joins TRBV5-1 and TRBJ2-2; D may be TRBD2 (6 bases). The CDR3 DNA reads TGCGCCAGCAGCCCGGGGACTGGCTCAGCGGCCGGGGAGCTGTTTTTT. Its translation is CASSPGTGSAAGELFF.